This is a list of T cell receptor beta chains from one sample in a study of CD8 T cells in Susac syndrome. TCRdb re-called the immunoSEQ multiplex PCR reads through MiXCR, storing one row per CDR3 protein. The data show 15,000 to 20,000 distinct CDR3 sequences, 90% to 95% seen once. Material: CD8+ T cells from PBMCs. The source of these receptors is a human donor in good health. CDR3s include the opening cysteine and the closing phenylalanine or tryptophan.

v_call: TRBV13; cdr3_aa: CASSWTSEFYEQYF
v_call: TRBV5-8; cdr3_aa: CAIRFGEVNTEAFF
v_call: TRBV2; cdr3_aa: CASSEALGKGRQETQYF
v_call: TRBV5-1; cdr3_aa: CASSLRDVPNNEQFF
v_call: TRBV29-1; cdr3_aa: CSVLWVDEQFF
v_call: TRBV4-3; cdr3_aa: CASSQISQGASNEQFF
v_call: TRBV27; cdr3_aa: CASSFLAGTSNEQFF
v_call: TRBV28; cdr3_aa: CASSFGGESYEQYF
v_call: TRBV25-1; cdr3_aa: CASLRQIEQAFF
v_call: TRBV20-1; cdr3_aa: CSARPPPNEQFF
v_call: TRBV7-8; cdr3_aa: CASSLAMAAALGDTQYF
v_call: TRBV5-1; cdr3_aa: CASSPRDRVYEQYF
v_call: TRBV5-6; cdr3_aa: CASSTGAGDYGYTF
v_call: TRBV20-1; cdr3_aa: CSVLDWDSYEQYF
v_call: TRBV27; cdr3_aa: CASSFLGLADEQFF
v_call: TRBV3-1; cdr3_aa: CASSHAPRGAYEQYF
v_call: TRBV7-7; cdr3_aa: CASSATGPGDTGELFF
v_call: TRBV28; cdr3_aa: CASSFAVKIGLAGYEQYF
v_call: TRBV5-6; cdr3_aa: CASSLVGSSGNTIYF
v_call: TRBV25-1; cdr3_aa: CASSRQGWAETQYF
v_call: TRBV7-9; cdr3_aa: CASRRDPAHEQYF
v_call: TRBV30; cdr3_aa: CAWSGSGTDTQYF
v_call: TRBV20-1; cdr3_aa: CSARGDSDYEQYF
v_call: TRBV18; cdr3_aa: CASSPRGSGLAEGDAGREQYF
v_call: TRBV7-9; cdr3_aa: CASSPWGTDTQYF
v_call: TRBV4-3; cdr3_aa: CASSPGTGGANVLTF
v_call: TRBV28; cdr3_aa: CASSPAGISYEQYF
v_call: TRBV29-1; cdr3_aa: CSVGERGQYGELFF
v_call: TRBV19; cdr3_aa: CASSLTGTQEAGNTIYF
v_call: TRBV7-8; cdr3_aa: CASSFSLAQSYEQYF
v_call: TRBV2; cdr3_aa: CASRTFENSGRGDEQFF
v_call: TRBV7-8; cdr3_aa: CASSLSNEKLFF
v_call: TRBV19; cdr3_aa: CASRESGDLTYEQYF
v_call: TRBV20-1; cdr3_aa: CSAREGGRDTEAFF
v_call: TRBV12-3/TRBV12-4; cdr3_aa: CASAIAGGNTGELFF
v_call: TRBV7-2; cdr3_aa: CASSLDPGSGTQYF
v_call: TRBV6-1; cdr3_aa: CASSETGDGANVLTF
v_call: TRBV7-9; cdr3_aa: CASSQEVNTEAFF
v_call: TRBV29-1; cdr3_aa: CSVEMFLSTVYTEAFF
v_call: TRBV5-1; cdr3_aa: CASSPSSGAGLASGAQYF
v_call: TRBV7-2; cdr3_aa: CASSLGLEGDEAFF
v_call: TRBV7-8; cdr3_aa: CASSRPASGSGDTQYF
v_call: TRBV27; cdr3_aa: CASSLGLAGAAFYEQFF
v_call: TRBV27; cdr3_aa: CASSLTSGRMDTGELFF
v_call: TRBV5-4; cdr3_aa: CASSSQGQGVDSLTRFETQYF
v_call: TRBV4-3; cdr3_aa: CASSQEGAVWGFNEQFF
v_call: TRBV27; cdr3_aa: CASSFRAGELFF
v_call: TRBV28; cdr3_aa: CASSSVNTEAFF
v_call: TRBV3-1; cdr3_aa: CASSQGSDQPQHF
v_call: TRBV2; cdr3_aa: CATRQDLIYEQYF
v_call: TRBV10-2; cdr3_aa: CASSVSGDSGANVLTF